This TCR beta chain was found in a study of Graves' ophthalmopathy and Graves' hyperthyroidism. In donors with ophthalmopathy, activity was moderate-to-severe, with CAS ≥3, NOSPECS ≥4 and duration under 3 months. Certain patients were not enrolled. These were patients with other autoimmune diseases, uncontrolled infections, pregnancy or lactation. The junction had 8 bases not matched to a gene; V was cut back by 0 bases and J by 12 bases. Germline CDR1 is PRHDT and CDR2 is FYEKMQ (reference sequence). CDR3 length: 15 amino acids. RNA served as the template for amplifying TCR beta CDR3 regions. The workflow started with a first-round RT-PCR run with HTBI primers and then moved on to a second-round multiplex PCR. TCRdb independently ran MiXCR on the multiplex PCR reads; one entry per CDR3 protein. In the table there are some 520,000 distinct CDR3 sequences, approximately 15% of which are singletons.

Sequencing was performed on blood. This TCR derives from a woman aged 30 to 39 with Graves' ophthalmopathy. The chain combines TRBV13 with TRBJ1-6, with 7 bases fitting TRBD1. CDR3 residues: CASSLGATGRRPLHF. The CDR3 DNA reads TGTGCCAGCAGCTTAGGCGCGACAGGGAGGCGACCCCTCCACTTT.